The source of this T cell receptor (beta chain) is a study of shared clonotypes between healthy human individuals. Turning to the study itself: Ranging from 18 to 49 in age, donors were two women and three men. Each donor had three CD4 naive, three CD4 memory, two CD8 naive and one CD8 memory plate.

A CD45RA-negative memory subset and a CD45RA+ naive subset were separated from the CD4+ cells. Study-level points and caveats: Between a few donors, naive CD4 clonotypes were shared at a level of roughly 5.5%.

Generated by immunoSEQ multiplex PCR, the TCRdb table keeps only in-frame clones and is missing some. The sample holds about 2.4 million clones, around nine tenths seen once. With regard to this clone: Its antigen remains unknown.

Sequencing used naive CD4+ T cells sorted from blood. This sample's subset: CD45RA+ positively selected. This TCR came from a man aged 18 to 29 in good health.

The CDR3 DNA sequence: TGCGCCAGCTTTAAGCGGGGGGTGAACACCGGGGAGCTGTTTTTT. This gives the protein CASFKRGVNTGELFF. The chain combines TRBV5-1 with TRBJ2-2, with TRBD2 identical over 9 bases. The V segment lost 7 bases and the J segment 1 base; nucleotides outside the gene matches: 5. The CDR3 sequence is 15 residues long. The germline V gene encodes CDR1 SGHRS and CDR2 YFSETQ.